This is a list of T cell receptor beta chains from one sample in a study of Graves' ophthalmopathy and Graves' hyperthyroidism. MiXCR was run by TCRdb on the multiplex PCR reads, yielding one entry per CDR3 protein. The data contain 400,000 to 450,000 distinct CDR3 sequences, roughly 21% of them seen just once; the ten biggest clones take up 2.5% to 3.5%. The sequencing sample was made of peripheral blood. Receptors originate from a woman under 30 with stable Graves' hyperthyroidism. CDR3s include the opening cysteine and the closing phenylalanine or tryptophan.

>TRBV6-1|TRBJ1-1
CASRPALGATEAFF
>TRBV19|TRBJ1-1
CASSPRGVSTEAFF
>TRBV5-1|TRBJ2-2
CASSSRLSGHLVNTGELFF
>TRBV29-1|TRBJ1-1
CSARERDTEAFF
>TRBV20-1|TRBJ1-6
CSARETEYNSPLHF
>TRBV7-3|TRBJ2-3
CASSLGRASTDTQYF
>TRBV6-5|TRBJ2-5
CASSYSIAGGPETQYF
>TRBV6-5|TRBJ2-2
CASSYSLQTGELFF
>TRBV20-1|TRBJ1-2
CSARDLEGYTF
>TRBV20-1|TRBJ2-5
CSAWRDQETQYF
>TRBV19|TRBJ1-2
CASRAGRGTNYGYTF
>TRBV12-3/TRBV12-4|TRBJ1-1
CASRGEGQQAFF
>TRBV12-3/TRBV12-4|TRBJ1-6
CASSLARRTPLHF
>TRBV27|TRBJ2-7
CASSFSRDGTYEQYF
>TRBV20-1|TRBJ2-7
CSAREGQTYEQYF
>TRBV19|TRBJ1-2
CASSIDGVGGSGYTF
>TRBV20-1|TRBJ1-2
CSARTSPGYTF
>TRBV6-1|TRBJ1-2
CASSPVFKEGYTF
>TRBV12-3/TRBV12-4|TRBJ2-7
CASTGGAAYEQYF
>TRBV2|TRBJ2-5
CASLSGVGQETQYF
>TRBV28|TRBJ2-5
CASSPGPQETQYF
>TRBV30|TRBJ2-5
CAWSVPSGYQETQYF
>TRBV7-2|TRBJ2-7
CASSQSGTPAEQYF
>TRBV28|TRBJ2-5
CASSLWTSGRQETQYF
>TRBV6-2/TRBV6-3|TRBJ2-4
CASSTDRVKSSSAKNIKYF
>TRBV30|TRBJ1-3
CAWSVTGGSDTIYF
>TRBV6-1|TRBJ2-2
CASREVAGEGTGELFF
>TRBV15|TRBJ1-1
CATSRQGRTEAFF
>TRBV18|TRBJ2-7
CASSPPFSGSYEQYF